These 10 T cell receptor beta chains were all obtained from the same sample, sequenced in a study of a mutant IDH1 vaccine in newly diagnosed glioma. Libraries were prepared by immunoSEQ multiplex PCR; TCRdb keeps only in-frame clonotypes and omits some of them. Of 70,000 to 95,000 clones in the sample, approximately 85% were seen once. These TCRs' antigens remain unknown. Regarding time point: week 23, last vaccination. Vaccination used 300 ug of mutant IDH1 20-mer peptide per dose, with topical imiquimod. The sequences come from PBMCs, collected from a glioma patient whose treatment included an IDH1 peptide vaccine. Receptors originate from a woman between 50 and 59 years old with glioma.

This chain connects TRBV6-1 to TRBJ1-5; D remains ambiguous. The CDR3 has 10 residues. The germline V gene encodes CDR1 MNHNS and CDR2 SASEGT. V lost 3 bases, J lost 10 bases, and 4 bases lay in between. CDR3 coding DNA: TGTGCCAGCAGTGACCCTCCCCAGCATTTT. This encodes CASSDPPQHF.

The chain recombines TRBV2 with TRBJ2-1, with 7 bases matching TRBD2. V was pared by 1 base and J by 8 bases, with 8 bases of the junction left unmatched. Germline V gene sequence: CDR1 SNHLY, CDR2 FYNNEI. The CDR3 covers 15 residues. CDR3 nucleotide sequence: TGTGCCAGCAGTGAAGTAGGTAGAGCGGGATATGAGCAGTTCTTC. Protein: CASSEVGRAGYEQFF.

The chain links TRBV28 to TRBJ2-3; D ambiguous. Trimming pared 3 bases from V and 3 bases from J, leaving 4 bases between. CDR1 MDHEN and CDR2 SYDVKM come from the germline V gene. The CDR3 is made up of 12 amino acids. CDR3 residues: CASSFFTDTQYF. CDR3 DNA sequence: TGTGCCAGCAGTTTCTTTACAGATACGCAGTATTTT.

This chain joins TRBV28 and TRBJ2-2; D may be TRBD1 (5 bases). V gave up 6 bases and J gave up 5 bases, with 13 bases separating them. The germline CDR1 and CDR2 sequences are MDHEN and SYDVKM. The CDR3 sequence is 14 residues long. The CDR3 sequence is CASRQGDRTGELFF. Written as DNA, the CDR3 is TGTGCCAGCAGGCAGGGCGACAGAACCGGGGAGCTGTTTTTT.

The chain links TRBV19 to TRBJ2-4, with 8 nucleotides matching TRBD2. The CDR3 runs 15 residues. Per germline, CDR1 LNHDA and CDR2 SQIVND (reference sequence). Trimming removed 8 bases from V and 1 base from J; junction bases left unmatched: 7. The DNA for the CDR3 is TGTGCCAGTGTCCCGGGGGGGGTGGCCAAAAACATTCAGTACTTC. It is translated as CASVPGGVAKNIQYF.

This sequence joins TRBV7-8 and TRBJ1-6; the match to TRBD1 covers 9 bases. Germline V CDR1 and CDR2: SGHVS, FQNEAQ. With 1 base clipped from V and 5 bases from J, the junction kept 6 bases outside the gene matches. The length of the CDR3 is 17 residues. As DNA, the CDR3 is TGTGCCAGCAGCTTAGGCCCCGGACAGGGGCATAATTCACCCCTCCACTTT. Protein sequence: CASSLGPGQGHNSPLHF.

The chain employs TRBV11-2 and TRBJ2-7; D is unclear. Trimming removed 0 bases from V and 5 bases from J, with 8 bases in between. Germline V CDR1 and CDR2: SGHAT, FQNNGV. CDR3 length equals 13 residues. The CDR3 sequence is CASSLDHLDEQYF. CDR3 DNA sequence: TGTGCCAGCAGCTTAGACCACCTGGACGAGCAGTACTTC. The complete variable domain, with remaining parts taken from reference TRBV11-2 and TRBJ2-7, reads EAGVAQSPRYKIIEKRQSVAFWCNPISGHATLYWYQQILGQGPKLLIQFQNNGVVDDSQLPKDRFSAERLKGVDSTLKIQPAKLEDSAVYLCASSLDHLDEQYFGPGTRLTVT.

The chain employs TRBV2 and TRBJ1-1, with TRBD1 matching 8 bases. Germline values: CDR1 SNHLY, CDR2 FYNNEI. With V trimmed by 6 bases and J by 1 base, 1 base remained unmatched. This CDR3 has 13 amino acids. The CDR3: CASSGQGNTEAFF. The DNA of the CDR3 is TGTGCCAGCAGCGGACAGGGGAACACTGAAGCTTTCTTT.

This chain uses TRBV28 with TRBJ2-5; a possible D gene is TRBD1 (6 bases). V shed 4 bases and J shed 0 bases, with 12 bases lying between them. Germline assignment: CDR1 MDHEN and CDR2 SYDVKM. The length of the CDR3 is 15 residues. The CDR3 DNA reads TGTGCCAGCAGTTACCCAGGGGAAAACCAAGAGACCCAGTACTTC. It is translated as CASSYPGENQETQYF.

This clone was observed once. The genes are TRBV18 and TRBJ2-3; TRBD2 agrees at 12 bases. Germline V CDR1 and CDR2: KGHSH, LQKENI. There are 17 residues in the CDR3. Unmatched junction bases numbered 8, after V lost 3 bases and J lost 4 bases. CDR3 bases: TGTGCCAGCTCACCGGAACTAGCGGGAGGACTATCAGATACGCAGTATTTT. This encodes CASSPELAGGLSDTQYF.